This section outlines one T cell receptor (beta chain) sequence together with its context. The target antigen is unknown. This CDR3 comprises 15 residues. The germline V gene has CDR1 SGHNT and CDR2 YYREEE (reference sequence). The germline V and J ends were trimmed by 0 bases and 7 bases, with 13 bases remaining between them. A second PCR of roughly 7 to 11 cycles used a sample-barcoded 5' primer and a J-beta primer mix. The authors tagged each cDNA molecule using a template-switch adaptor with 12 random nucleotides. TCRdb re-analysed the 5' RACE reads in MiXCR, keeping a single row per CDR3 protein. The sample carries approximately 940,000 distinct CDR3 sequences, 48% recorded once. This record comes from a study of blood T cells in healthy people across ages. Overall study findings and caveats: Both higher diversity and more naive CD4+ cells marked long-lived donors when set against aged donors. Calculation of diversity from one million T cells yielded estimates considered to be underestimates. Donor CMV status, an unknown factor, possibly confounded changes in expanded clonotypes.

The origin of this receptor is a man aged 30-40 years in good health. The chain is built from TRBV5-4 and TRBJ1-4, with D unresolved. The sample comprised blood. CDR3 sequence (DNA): TGTGCCAGCAGCTTGGATCCTTGGCGCCCTGAAAAACTGTTTTTT. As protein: CASSLDPWRPEKLFF.